Listed below are T cell receptor beta chains from one sample, sequenced in a study of cytomegalovirus exposure and HLA in healthy donors. The protocol was immunoSEQ multiplex PCR, while the TCRdb copy is restricted to in-frame clones and leaves out a portion. The sample carries about 160,000 clones, roughly 80% recorded once. The sequenced sample consisted of PBMCs. Every receptor here comes from a male donor in good health and CMV-seropositive. The CDR3 runs from the conserved cysteine through the conserved F or W. A D gene is named only where the DNA matches it firmly. A clone size is listed for some rows: how often the clone was seen (once, few, many), or a class if it is expanded.

clone_size: NA; j_call: TRBJ1-1; d_call: NA; v_call: TRBV29-1; cdr3_aa: CSVETLNTEAFF; cdr3_nt: TGCAGCGTTGAAACTCTGAACACTGAAGCTTTCTTT
clone_size: NA; j_call: TRBJ2-7; d_call: NA; v_call: TRBV2; cdr3_aa: CASREDKQYF; cdr3_nt: TGTGCCAGCAGAGAGGATAAGCAGTACTTC
clone_size: NA; j_call: TRBJ1-2; d_call: TRBD1; v_call: TRBV30; cdr3_aa: CAWTGTGGYGYTF; cdr3_nt: TGTGCCTGGACCGGGACAGGGGGATATGGCTACACCTTC
clone_size: NA; j_call: TRBJ2-5; d_call: TRBD2; v_call: TRBV30; cdr3_aa: CAWSAIAGRETQYF; cdr3_nt: TGTGCCTGGAGTGCCATAGCGGGGCGAGAGACCCAGTACTTC
clone_size: few; j_call: TRBJ1-1; d_call: NA; v_call: TRBV7-2; cdr3_aa: CASSLGGGNTEAFF; cdr3_nt: TGTGCCAGCAGCTTAGGCGGCGGGAACACTGAAGCTTTCTTT
clone_size: NA; j_call: TRBJ1-1; d_call: NA; v_call: TRBV5-4; cdr3_aa: CASSPQIGDTEAFF; cdr3_nt: TGTGCCAGCAGCCCGCAGATCGGGGACACTGAAGCTTTCTTT
clone_size: NA; j_call: TRBJ1-2; d_call: NA; v_call: TRBV4-3; cdr3_aa: CASSQDWAGARGYTF; cdr3_nt: TGCGCCAGCAGCCAAGATTGGGCGGGGGCGCGAGGCTACACCTTC
clone_size: NA; j_call: TRBJ1-1; d_call: NA; v_call: TRBV9; cdr3_aa: CASSVGLGNTEAFF; cdr3_nt: TGTGCCAGCAGCGTGGGACTCGGAAACACTGAAGCTTTCTTT
clone_size: NA; j_call: TRBJ1-5; d_call: NA; v_call: TRBV4-3; cdr3_aa: CASSRGAGLPQHF; cdr3_nt: TGCGCCAGCAGCCGCGGGGCGGGGCTCCCCCAGCATTTT
clone_size: NA; j_call: TRBJ1-2; d_call: TRBD1; v_call: TRBV27; cdr3_aa: CASSFGDREGYGYTF; cdr3_nt: TGTGCCAGCAGTTTTGGGGACAGGGAGGGTTATGGCTACACCTTC
clone_size: NA; j_call: TRBJ2-3; d_call: TRBD1; v_call: TRBV19; cdr3_aa: CASRNRGNFPVEKLYF; cdr3_nt: TGTGCCAGTAGGAACAGGGGGAACTTTCCCGTTGAGAAGTTGTATTTT
clone_size: NA; j_call: TRBJ2-1; d_call: TRBD1; v_call: TRBV2; cdr3_aa: CASSEDREVEQFF; cdr3_nt: TGTGCCAGCAGTGAGGACAGGGAGGTTGAGCAGTTCTTC
clone_size: NA; j_call: TRBJ1-5; d_call: NA; v_call: TRBV4-1; cdr3_aa: CASSGRDSEQHF; cdr3_nt: TGCGCCAGCAGCGGGCGCGACAGCGAACAGCATTTT
clone_size: NA; j_call: TRBJ2-2; d_call: TRBD2; v_call: TRBV5-1; cdr3_aa: CASTSEAGEYTGELFF; cdr3_nt: TGCGCCAGCACCTCGGAGGCGGGGGAGTACACCGGGGAGCTGTTTTTT
clone_size: NA; j_call: TRBJ1-5; d_call: NA; v_call: TRBV4-1; cdr3_aa: CASSQGGSLSISNQPQHF; cdr3_nt: TGCGCCAGCAGCCAAGGAGGCAGCCTCTCGATTTCTAATCAGCCCCAGCATTTT
clone_size: NA; j_call: TRBJ2-2; d_call: TRBD2; v_call: TRBV27; cdr3_aa: CASSALAGGKTGELFF; cdr3_nt: TGTGCCAGCAGTGCACTAGCGGGAGGGAAAACCGGGGAGCTGTTTTTT
clone_size: NA; j_call: TRBJ1-1; d_call: NA; v_call: TRBV30; cdr3_aa: CAWSRLLNTEAFF; cdr3_nt: TGTGCCTGGTCGCGGTTGCTGAACACTGAAGCTTTCTTT
clone_size: NA; j_call: TRBJ1-1; d_call: NA; v_call: TRBV28; cdr3_aa: CATRTGWMNTEAFF; cdr3_nt: TGTGCCACCAGGACCGGGTGGATGAACACTGAAGCTTTCTTT
clone_size: once; j_call: TRBJ2-7; d_call: TRBD2; v_call: TRBV5-4; cdr3_aa: CASSPGGTNYEQYF; cdr3_nt: TGTGCCAGCAGCCCGGGAGGGACTAACTACGAGCAGTACTTC
clone_size: once; j_call: TRBJ1-1; d_call: NA; v_call: TRBV11-2; cdr3_aa: CASSFHRSPGLNTEAFF; cdr3_nt: TGTGCCAGCAGCTTCCATCGCTCCCCCGGTCTGAACACTGAAGCTTTCTTT
clone_size: few; j_call: TRBJ2-7; d_call: TRBD2; v_call: TRBV11-2; cdr3_aa: CASSPLAGVWYEQYF; cdr3_nt: TGTGCCAGCAGCCCACTAGCGGGGGTGTGGTACGAGCAGTACTTC
clone_size: NA; j_call: TRBJ2-7; d_call: NA; v_call: TRBV28; cdr3_aa: CASSSVEGYLLEQYF; cdr3_nt: TGTGCCAGCAGCTCCGTAGAGGGATACCTCCTCGAGCAGTACTTC
clone_size: NA; j_call: TRBJ2-7; d_call: TRBD1; v_call: TRBV11-2; cdr3_aa: CASSLRQGGSVFEQYF; cdr3_nt: TGTGCCAGCAGCTTAAGACAGGGCGGCTCTGTCTTCGAGCAGTACTTC
clone_size: few; j_call: TRBJ2-1; d_call: TRBD2; v_call: TRBV5-6; cdr3_aa: CASSSILAGDLNEQFF; cdr3_nt: TGTGCCAGCAGCTCTATCCTAGCGGGGGACCTCAATGAGCAGTTCTTC
clone_size: NA; j_call: TRBJ2-7; d_call: NA; v_call: TRBV27; cdr3_aa: CASSPFLRYEQYF; cdr3_nt: TGTGCCAGCAGTCCCTTTCTGCGCTACGAGCAGTACTTC
clone_size: NA; j_call: TRBJ2-2; d_call: TRBD1; v_call: TRBV19; cdr3_aa: CASSKDRGTGELFF; cdr3_nt: TGTGCCAGTAGTAAAGACAGGGGGACCGGGGAGCTGTTTTTT
clone_size: NA; j_call: TRBJ2-7; d_call: TRBD2; v_call: TRBV18; cdr3_aa: CASSLAASGFPYEQYF; cdr3_nt: TGTGCCAGCTCATTAGCCGCTAGCGGGTTTCCCTACGAGCAGTACTTC
clone_size: few; j_call: TRBJ2-7; d_call: TRBD2; v_call: TRBV7-2; cdr3_aa: CASSYSSTSGSSYEQYF; cdr3_nt: TGTGCCAGCAGCTACTCCTCGACTAGCGGGAGTTCCTACGAGCAGTACTTC
clone_size: NA; j_call: TRBJ1-2; d_call: TRBD1; v_call: TRBV19; cdr3_aa: CASSISRGQGYGYTF; cdr3_nt: TGTGCCAGTAGTATAAGCCGGGGACAGGGCTATGGCTACACCTTC
clone_size: NA; j_call: TRBJ2-7; d_call: NA; v_call: TRBV13; cdr3_aa: CASSLRGEAYEQYF; cdr3_nt: TGTGCCAGCAGCCTCAGGGGAGAGGCCTACGAGCAGTACTTC
clone_size: once; j_call: TRBJ1-2; d_call: NA; v_call: TRBV7-9; cdr3_aa: CASSLTGTVFGYTF; cdr3_nt: TGTGCCAGCAGCTTAACGGGTACCGTCTTTGGCTACACCTTC
clone_size: NA; j_call: TRBJ1-5; d_call: NA; v_call: TRBV18; cdr3_aa: CASSPEGHINQPQHF; cdr3_nt: TGTGCCAGCTCACCAGAGGGACACATCAATCAGCCCCAGCATTTT
clone_size: NA; j_call: TRBJ2-3; d_call: TRBD1; v_call: TRBV5-1; cdr3_aa: CASSLSRQNRGDTQYF; cdr3_nt: TGCGCCAGCAGCTTGTCCCGACAGAACAGGGGAGATACGCAGTATTTT
clone_size: NA; j_call: TRBJ1-4; d_call: NA; v_call: TRBV15; cdr3_aa: CATSRDGGQPNEKLFF; cdr3_nt: TGTGCCACCAGCAGAGATGGTGGACAACCAAATGAAAAACTGTTTTTT
clone_size: NA; j_call: TRBJ1-2; d_call: TRBD1; v_call: TRBV25-1; cdr3_aa: CASSELDRQFVYGYTF; cdr3_nt: TGTGCCAGCAGTGAATTGGACAGGCAATTCGTCTATGGCTACACCTTC
clone_size: NA; j_call: TRBJ1-1; d_call: NA; v_call: TRBV5-5; cdr3_aa: CASSLAGGGSGLATEAFF; cdr3_nt: TGTGCCAGCAGCTTGGCGGGGGGGGGCTCGGGGTTAGCGACTGAAGCTTTCTTT
clone_size: NA; j_call: TRBJ1-4; d_call: NA; v_call: TRBV11-2; cdr3_aa: CASSLVSGGNGGKLFF; cdr3_nt: TGTGCCAGCAGCTTAGTATCGGGGGGCAATGGAGGAAAACTGTTTTTT
clone_size: NA; j_call: TRBJ1-1; d_call: NA; v_call: TRBV4-3; cdr3_aa: CASSQDVGGYEAFF; cdr3_nt: TGCGCCAGCAGCCAAGATGTCGGCGGCTATGAAGCTTTCTTT
clone_size: NA; j_call: TRBJ1-2; d_call: NA; v_call: TRBV18; cdr3_aa: CASSPPNTGDYGYTF; cdr3_nt: TGTGCCAGCTCACCACCTAACACGGGAGACTATGGCTACACCTTC
clone_size: NA; j_call: TRBJ1-3; d_call: NA; v_call: TRBV5-6; cdr3_aa: CASSFSVGNTIYF; cdr3_nt: TGTGCCAGCAGCTTTTCTGTTGGAAACACCATATATTTT
clone_size: NA; j_call: TRBJ1-1; d_call: TRBD1; v_call: TRBV28; cdr3_aa: CASKRMDREAFF; cdr3_nt: TGTGCCAGCAAACGTATGGACAGGGAAGCTTTCTTT
clone_size: NA; j_call: TRBJ2-5; d_call: TRBD1; v_call: TRBV14; cdr3_aa: CASSATGVRKTQYF; cdr3_nt: TGTGCCAGCAGCGCGACAGGGGTTCGGAAGACCCAGTACTTC